A single sample gave rise to the 28 T cell receptor beta chains below, sequenced in a study of Tregs in tolerant kidney transplant recipients. TCRdb's table, derived via immunoSEQ multiplex PCR, lists solely in-frame clones and lacks some. The data hold about 240,000 clones, with around 82% observed a single time. The sample taken for sequencing was CD4+ T cells from blood. These receptors were collected from a human donor in good health.

The chain carries TRBV5-1 and TRBJ2-5; the D is unclear. From germline, CDR1 is SGHRS and CDR2 YFSETQ. Deletions cut 0 bases from V and 1 base from J, with 13 bases between. The CDR3 totals 16 residues. The CDR3 nucleotides are TGCGCCAGCAGCTTGGCCTCGGGCTGGGGCCAAGAGACCCAGTACTTC. Translated: CASSLASGWGQETQYF.

V is TRBV10-1 and J is TRBJ1-1, with 8 positions matching TRBD1. After removal of 4 bases from V and 8 bases from J, the junction contained 9 bases not matched to a gene. Germline V lookup: CDR1 WNHNN, CDR2 SYGVQD (reference sequence). This CDR3 has 14 amino acids. This CDR3 is CASSVRQGSGEAFF. In DNA form, the CDR3 reads TGCGCCAGCAGTGTTCGACAGGGGAGCGGGGAAGCTTTCTTT.

Notes on this clone: This likely comes from a read error, as the CDR3 has no conserved phenylalanine or tryptophan at its end. No DNA is shown, since the ends of the CDR3 on it are uncertain; the CDR3 is the one TCRdb lists. V usage is TRBV7-6 and J usage is TRBJ1-1. The CDR3 spans 13 amino acids, including both terminal residues. The V gene's germline CDR1 is SGHVS and CDR2 FNYEAQ. CDR3 sequence: CASSSTPGGHERL.

The chain is built from TRBV29-1 and TRBJ1-2, with TRBD1 as a possible D gene (5 bases). Germline V gene lookup returns CDR1 SQVTM and CDR2 ANQGSEA. This CDR3 has 13 residues. Trimming shortened V by 5 bases and J by 6 bases, and 16 bases separated the two germline ends. CDR3 region: CSVTSRVDNGYTF. The CDR3 DNA is TGCAGCGTTACCAGCAGGGTAGATAATGGCTACACCTTC.

This clone was detected once. The chain employs TRBV6-5 and TRBJ2-7; 9 bases map to TRBD1. This CDR3 has 15 residues. Losses at the gene ends were 5 bases for V and 5 bases for J; bases not matched to a gene: 10. Germline V gene lookup returns CDR1 MNHEY and CDR2 SVGAGI. Written as DNA, the CDR3 is TGTGCCAGCAGTCCCGGGACAGGGTTTTTGGACGAGCAGTACTTC. Translation: CASSPGTGFLDEQYF.

The genes are TRBV27 and TRBJ1-2; possibly TRBD1 for D (6 bases). Trimming removed 4 bases at V and 8 bases at J, with 17 bases between. CDR3 length equals 14 residues. In germline, CDR1 is MNHEY, CDR2 SMNVEV (reference sequence). CDR3 in amino acids: CASSSTTGRGGYTF. CDR3 DNA: TGTGCCAGCAGTTCGACGACAGGAAGGGGAGGCTACACCTTC.

This chain connects TRBV2 to TRBJ2-7, with D perhaps assigned TRBD1 or TRBD2 (5 bases each). Looked up from germline, CDR1 is SNHLY and CDR2 is FYNNEI. V lost 2 bases to trimming and J lost 0 bases, with 11 bases between them. The CDR3 length is 15 residues. The CDR3 coding sequence is TGTGCCAGCAGTGAATTCCGGGACGCCTCCTACGAGCAGTACTTC. This translates into CASSEFRDASYEQYF.

CDR3 nucleotides: TGTGCCAGCAGCCGATACACCCTCGAATCCACCGGGGAGCTGTTTTTT. Translated: CASSRYTLESTGELFF. The rearrangement uses TRBV5-4 and TRBJ2-2; D is ambiguous. The CDR3 consists of 16 residues. Looked up from germline, CDR1 is SGHNT and CDR2 is YYREEE (reference sequence). Trimming removed 4 bases at V and 4 bases at J, with 17 bases between. Drawing the rest from reference TRBV5-4 and TRBJ2-2, the complete variable domain is ETGVTQSPTHLIKTRGQQVTLRCSSQSGHNTVSWYQQALGQGPQFIFQYYREEENGRGNFPPRFSGLQFPNYSSELNVNALELDDSALYLCASSRYTLESTGELFFGEGSRLTVL.

The chain couples TRBV6-5 to TRBJ1-4; 11 positions match TRBD1. The CDR3 length is 15 residues. Germline lookup yields CDR1 MNHEY and CDR2 SVGAGI. V was pared by 5 bases and J by 6 bases, with 5 bases of the junction left unmatched. As DNA, the CDR3 is TGTGCCAGCAGTCCGGGACAGGGGGTTTATGAAAAACTGTTTTTT. Protein product: CASSPGQGVYEKLFF.

V is TRBV19 and J is TRBJ2-5; 8 bases map to TRBD1. This CDR3 is 15 amino acids long. The germline gives CDR1 LNHDA, CDR2 SQIVND (reference sequence). V was pared by 2 bases and J by 5 bases, with 7 bases of the junction left unmatched. The CDR3: CASSIMTGVGETQYF. The CDR3 nucleotides read TGTGCCAGTAGTATAATGACAGGGGTAGGGGAGACCCAGTACTTC.

The chain joins TRBV9 to TRBJ2-2; 8 nucleotides match TRBD1. The germline CDR1 and CDR2 sequences are SGDLS and YYNGEE. Trimming removed 5 bases from V and 7 bases from J; junction bases left unmatched: 13. The CDR3 length is 16 residues. As DNA, the CDR3 is TGTGCCAGCAGGAGTGACAGGGGCGGTTACAACGGGGAGCTGTTTTTT. This gives the protein CASRSDRGGYNGELFF.

This clone was seen once. The chain has TRBV30 and TRBJ1-1; D gene uncertain. The CDR3 has 12 amino acids. Germline V gene lookup returns CDR1 GTSNPN and CDR2 SVGIG (reference sequence). The V and J ends lost 3 bases and 0 bases respectively, with 5 bases between them. This chain's CDR3 is CAWRTVNTEAFF. The CDR3 bases are TGTGCCTGGAGGACGGTGAACACTGAAGCTTTCTTT. The variable domain in full, completed from reference TRBV30 and TRBJ1-1, reads SQTIHQWPATLVQPVGSPLSLECTVEGTSNPNLYWYRQAAGRGLQLLFYSVGIGQISSEVPQNLSASRPQDRQFILSSKKLLLSDSGFYLCAWRTVNTEAFFGQGTRLTVV.

The V and J genes are TRBV15 and TRBJ2-1, with D possibly TRBD2 on 5 matching bases. Between the trimmed V and J ends, which lost 0 bases and 4 bases, there was a span of 13 bases. Per germline, CDR1 LNHNV and CDR2 YYDKDF (reference sequence). There are 16 residues in the CDR3. The chain's CDR3 is CATSRDIGIEYNEQFF. CDR3 coding DNA: TGTGCCACCAGCAGAGACATCGGGATCGAGTACAATGAGCAGTTCTTC.

The chain carries TRBV6-5 and TRBJ1-1; the D is unclear. The germline gives CDR1 MNHEY, CDR2 SVGAGI. V was pared by 6 bases and J by 0 bases, with 11 bases between. The CDR3 has 14 residues. CDR3: CASRLQRMNTEAFF. The CDR3 DNA reads as TGTGCCAGCAGGCTGCAGAGAATGAACACTGAAGCTTTCTTT.

V usage is TRBV18 and J usage is TRBJ1-2, with 7 bases matching TRBD1. Germline assignment: CDR1 KGHSH and CDR2 LQKENI. The J segment lost 3 bases and the V segment lost 6 bases, leaving 7 bases of the junction unmatched. The CDR3 runs to 14 residues. The chain's CDR3 is CASSLGQDHYGYTF. CDR3 coding DNA: TGTGCCAGCTCCCTTGGACAGGATCACTATGGCTACACCTTC.

The chain is built from TRBV29-1 and TRBJ2-3; D gene ambiguous. Trimming pared 3 bases from V and 2 bases from J, leaving 15 bases between. This CDR3 spans 15 amino acids. CDR1 and CDR2 from the germline V gene are SQVTM and ANQGSEA. The CDR3 DNA follows: TGCAGCGTTGAGGGCTCACCGGTAAACACAGATACGCAGTATTTT. This codes for CSVEGSPVNTDTQYF.

This clone appeared once. The genes are TRBV5-1 and TRBJ2-7, with D tentatively TRBD1 (6 bases). Germline V gene data show CDR1 as SGHRS and CDR2 as YFSETQ. Trimming pared 4 bases from V and 5 bases from J, leaving 22 bases between. The CDR3 has 16 amino acids. This CDR3 reads CASSPGHPIGVDEQYF. CDR3 in DNA: TGCGCCAGCAGCCCGGGACATCCCATAGGGGTCGACGAGCAGTACTTC.

This sequence joins TRBV7-3 and TRBJ2-7; 8 nucleotides agree with TRBD1. After removal of 1 base from V and 3 bases from J, the junction contained 5 bases not matched to a gene. The CDR3 runs 15 residues. Per germline, CDR1 SGHTA and CDR2 FQGTGA. CDR3 coding DNA: TGTGCCAGCAGCTTAATGGGACAGGCGGACTACGAGCAGTACTTC. Its translation is CASSLMGQADYEQYF.

The J gene is TRBJ2-7, the V gene TRBV7-2; TRBD1 is a possible D gene (6 bases). The V gene lost 3 bases and the J gene lost 0 bases, with 12 bases spanning the gap. Germline V gives CDR1 SGHTA, CDR2 FQGNSA. The CDR3 is 15 amino acids. CDR3 DNA sequence: TGTGCCAGCAGCTTCTCAGGGGCCCTCTCCTACGAGCAGTACTTC. This gives the protein CASSFSGALSYEQYF.

This clone was detected only a few times. The chain is built from TRBV30 and TRBJ1-1; D remains ambiguous. CDR3 length: 11 amino acids. The germline V gene encodes CDR1 GTSNPN and CDR2 SVGIG (reference sequence). Deletions cut 3 bases from V and 8 bases from J, with 10 bases between. This CDR3 is CAWRIEWEAFF. In DNA form, the CDR3 reads TGTGCCTGGAGGATAGAGTGGGAAGCTTTCTTT.

The chain carries TRBV6-6 and TRBJ1-2; TRBD1 aligns across 7 bases. The V and J ends lost 7 bases and 8 bases, in that order; junction bases with no gene match: 7. Germline CDR1 and CDR2: MNHNY and SVGAGI (reference sequence). The CDR3 is 12 residues long. The CDR3 DNA is TGTGCCAGCACCCGACAGGGCGGCGGCTACACCTTC. Residues: CASTRQGGGYTF.

There are a few counts of this clone. V gene TRBV28 combines with J gene TRBJ1-2; TRBD1 is a possible D gene (5 bases). This CDR3 region has 14 residues. Germline V CDR1 and CDR2: MDHEN, SYDVKM. Trimming removed 3 bases at V and 6 bases at J, with 14 bases between. In DNA form, the CDR3 reads TGTGCCAGCAGTTTTCTGCGGGGGTTGAATGGCTACACCTTC. Its translation is CASSFLRGLNGYTF.

The chain's CDR3 is CASSSGTSPTHEQFF. CDR3 sequence (DNA): TGTGCCAGCAGTTCCGGGACTAGCCCTACCCATGAGCAGTTCTTC. The chain links TRBV11-3 to TRBJ2-1; 9 bases match TRBD2. V was clipped by 6 bases and J by 8 bases; unmatched bases: 11. The CDR3 is 15 residues long. Germline V gene data show CDR1 as SGHNT and CDR2 as YENEEA.

The chain employs TRBV12-5 and TRBJ2-7; D gene unclear. Trimming pared 1 base from V and 7 bases from J, leaving 11 bases between. The CDR3 loop spans 13 amino acids. Germline CDR1 is LGHNT and CDR2 is FRNRAP. The CDR3 here is CASGLDPSREQYF. The CDR3 DNA is TGTGCTAGTGGTTTGGACCCCTCTAGGGAGCAGTACTTC. The full variable domain, completed using reference TRBV12-5 and TRBJ2-7, is DARVTQTPRHKVTEMGQEVTMRCQPILGHNTVFWYRQTMMQGLELLAYFRNRAPLDDSGMPKDRFSAEMPDATLATLKIQPSEPRDSAVYFCASGLDPSREQYFGPGTRLTVT.

The chain combines TRBV10-1 with TRBJ2-3; D is ambiguous. There are 13 residues in the CDR3. Trimming took off 5 bases at V and 6 bases at J, with 12 bases between the two ends. Germline values: CDR1 WNHNN, CDR2 SYGVQD (reference sequence). CDR3 loop: CASSLLGSDTQYF. The CDR3 nucleotides are TGCGCCAGCAGTCTTCTAGGGTCCGATACGCAGTATTTT.

The chain employs TRBV19 and TRBJ1-2, with 7 bases aligning to TRBD1. This CDR3 contains 13 residues. J was trimmed by 4 bases and V by 6 bases; bases with no gene match: 5. Germline loops: CDR1 LNHDA, CDR2 SQIVND (reference sequence). CDR3 in amino acids: CASSVTGFYGYTF. For the CDR3, the DNA is TGTGCCAGTAGCGTGACAGGGTTCTATGGCTACACCTTC. The complete variable domain, with remaining parts taken from reference TRBV19 and TRBJ1-2, reads DGGITQSPKYLFRKEGQNVTLSCEQNLNHDAMYWYRQDPGQGLRLIYYSQIVNDFQKGDIAEGYSVSREKKESFPLTVTSAQKNPTAFYLCASSVTGFYGYTFGSGTRLTVV.

The chain couples TRBV18 to TRBJ2-3; 7 bases match TRBD2. This CDR3 is 15 amino acids long. Unmatched junction bases numbered 3, after V lost 2 bases and J lost 1 base. CDR1 is KGHSH and CDR2 is LQKENI in the germline V gene. DNA of the CDR3: TGTGCCAGCTCACCAGTCAGCGGGGGCACAGATACGCAGTATTTT. Its translation is CASSPVSGGTDTQYF.

The V call is TRBV4-1, the J call TRBJ2-3; D is unclear. Germline V CDR1 and CDR2: MGHRA, YSYEKL. This CDR3 region has 13 residues. Trimming removed 0 bases from V and 4 bases from J, with 5 bases in between. In nucleotides, the CDR3 is TGCGCCAGCAGCCAAGATAGGCCAGATACGCAGTATTTT. Translated, it gives CASSQDRPDTQYF.